This TCR beta chain stems from a study of cytomegalovirus exposure and HLA in healthy donors. Study details: Most donors, 70% to 85% of a few hundred genotyped, fell in the Caucasian-associated ancestry cluster. Notes on the study in general: Later analysis identified a missense DCLRE1C variant that was linked to TCR beta V- and J-gene trimming. Researchers catalogued approximately 160 TCR beta chains as cytomegalovirus-associated.

Every donor was a healthy person donating bone marrow. A word on this clone: The antigen is unknown.

PCR involved 60 Vbeta and 13 Jbeta primers. Measured with immunoSEQ multiplex PCR; TCRdb has only the in-frame clones, and not every one. The sample carries about 110,000 clones, approximately 83% recorded once. There are 17 residues in the CDR3. Germline V gives CDR1 LNHNV, CDR2 YYDKDF (reference sequence). V gave up 3 bases and J gave up 0 bases; unmatched junction bases: 7. The TCR comes from a woman aged 18-29 years in good health and CMV-seronegative. The rearrangement joins TRBV15 to TRBJ1-3, with 8 bases matching TRBD1. The source material was PBMCs. The CDR3 DNA reads as TGTGCCACCAGCAGCGTACCGGGACAGGTCTCTGGAAACACCATATATTTT. Amino acids: CATSSVPGQVSGNTIYF.